The T cell receptor (beta chain) described here comes from a study of cytomegalovirus exposure and HLA in healthy donors. The V segment lost 5 bases and the J segment 3 bases; nucleotides outside the gene matches: 4. The CDR3 is 16 residues long. The V gene's germline CDR1 is SGHNT and CDR2 YENEEA. A multiplex PCR was run with 60 Vbeta primers and 13 Jbeta primers. The data were produced by immunoSEQ multiplex PCR, yet TCRdb's version contains in-frame clones alone and is incomplete. The repertoire holds under 90,000 clones, with 65% to 75% as singletons. The chain links TRBV11-3 to TRBJ2-2, with TRBD2 identical over 12 bases. The sequence was collected from a middle-aged man in good health and CMV-seropositive. The material sequenced was PBMCs. The CDR3 region has the DNA TGTGCCAGCAGCCCCGGACTAGCGGGATACACCGGGGAGCTGTTTTTT. This translates into CASSPGLAGYTGELFF.